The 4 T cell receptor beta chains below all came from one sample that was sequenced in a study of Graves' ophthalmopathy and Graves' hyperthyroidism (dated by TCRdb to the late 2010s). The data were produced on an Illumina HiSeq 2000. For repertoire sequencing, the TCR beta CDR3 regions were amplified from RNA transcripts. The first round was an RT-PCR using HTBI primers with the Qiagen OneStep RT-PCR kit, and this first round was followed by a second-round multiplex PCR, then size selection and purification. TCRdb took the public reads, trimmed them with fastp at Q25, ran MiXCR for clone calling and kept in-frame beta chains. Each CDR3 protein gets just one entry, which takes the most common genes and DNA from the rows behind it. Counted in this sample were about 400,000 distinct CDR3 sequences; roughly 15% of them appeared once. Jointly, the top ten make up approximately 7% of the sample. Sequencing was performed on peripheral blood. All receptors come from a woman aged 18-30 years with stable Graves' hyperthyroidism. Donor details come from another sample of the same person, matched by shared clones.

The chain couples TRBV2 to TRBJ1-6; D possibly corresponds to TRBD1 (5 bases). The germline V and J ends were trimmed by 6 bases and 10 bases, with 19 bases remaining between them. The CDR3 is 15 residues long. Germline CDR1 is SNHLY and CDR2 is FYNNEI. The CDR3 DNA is TGTGCCAGCAGACGGGACTCCGGAGAACTCTCACCCCTCCACTTT. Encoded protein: CASRRDSGELSPLHF.

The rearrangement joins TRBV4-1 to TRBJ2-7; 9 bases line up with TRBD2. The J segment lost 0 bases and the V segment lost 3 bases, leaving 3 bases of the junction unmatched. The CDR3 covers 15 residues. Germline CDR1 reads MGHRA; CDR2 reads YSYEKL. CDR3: CASSHASGASYEQYF. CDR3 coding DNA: TGCGCCAGCAGCCACGCTAGCGGGGCCTCCTACGAGCAGTACTTC.

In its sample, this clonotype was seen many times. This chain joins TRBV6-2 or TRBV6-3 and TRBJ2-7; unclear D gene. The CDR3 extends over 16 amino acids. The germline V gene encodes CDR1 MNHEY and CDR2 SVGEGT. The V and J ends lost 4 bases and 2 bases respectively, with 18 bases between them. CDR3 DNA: TGTGCCAGCAGTTCCCCCGGCCCCAGATTCCCCTACGAGCAGTACTTC. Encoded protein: CASSSPGPRFPYEQYF.

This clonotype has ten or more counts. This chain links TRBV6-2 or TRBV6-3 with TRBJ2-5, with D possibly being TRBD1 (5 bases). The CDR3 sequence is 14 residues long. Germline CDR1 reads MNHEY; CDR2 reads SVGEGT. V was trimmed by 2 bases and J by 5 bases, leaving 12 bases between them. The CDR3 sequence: CASSYPDPGETQYF. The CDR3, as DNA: TGTGCCAGCAGTTACCCTGACCCAGGGGAGACCCAGTACTTC.